This TCR beta chain was observed in a study of CD4+ T cells in melanoma. General study points: In melanoma, neoantigen-specific CD4+ T cells reportedly differed in differentiation state. CD8+ T cell, macrophage and B cell function reportedly correlated with neoantigen-specific CD4+ T cells.

Looked up from germline, CDR1 is LNHDA and CDR2 is SQIVND (reference sequence). Trimming removed 6 bases from V and 3 bases from J, with 9 bases in between. CDR3 length equals 13 residues. Turning to this clone: Antigen specificity is unknown.

Profiled with immunoSEQ multiplex PCR; TCRdb holds only in-frame clones, not every one. The sample records roughly 52,000 clones, roughly three quarters being singletons. V is TRBV19 and J is TRBJ1-5; D gene uncertain. Sequencing was carried out using tumor tissue. This TCR came from a human donor with melanoma. This CDR3 is CASRKGYNQPQHF. DNA of the CDR3: TGTGCCAGTAGGAAGGGATACAATCAGCCCCAGCATTTT.